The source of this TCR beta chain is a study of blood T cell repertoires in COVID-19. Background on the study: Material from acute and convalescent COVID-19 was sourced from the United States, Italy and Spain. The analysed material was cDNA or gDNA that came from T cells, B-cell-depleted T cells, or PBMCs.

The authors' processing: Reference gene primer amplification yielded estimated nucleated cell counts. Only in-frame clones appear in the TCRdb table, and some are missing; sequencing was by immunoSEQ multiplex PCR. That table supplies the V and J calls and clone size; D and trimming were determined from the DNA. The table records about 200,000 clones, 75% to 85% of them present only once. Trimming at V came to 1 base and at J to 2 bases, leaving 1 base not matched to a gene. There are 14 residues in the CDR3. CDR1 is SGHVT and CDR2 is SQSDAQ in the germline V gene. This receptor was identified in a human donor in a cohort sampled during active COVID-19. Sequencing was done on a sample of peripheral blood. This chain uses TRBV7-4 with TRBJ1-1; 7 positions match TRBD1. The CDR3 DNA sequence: TGTGCCAGCAGCTTAGGGACAGGAAACACTGAAGCTTTCTTT. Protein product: CASSLGTGNTEAFF. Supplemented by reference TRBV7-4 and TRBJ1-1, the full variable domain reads GAGVSQSPRYKVAKRGRDVALRCDSISGHVTLYWYRQTLGQGSEVLTYSQSDAQRDKSGRPSGRFSAERPERSVSTLKIQRTEQGDSAVYLCASSLGTGNTEAFFGQGTRLTVV.